This record looks at one T cell receptor beta chain sequence and its context. The antigen is not known. Each CDR3 protein is one row after TCRdb ran MiXCR on the 5' RACE reads. The sample lists fewer than 650,000 distinct CDR3 sequences; around a sixth were seen once. The J segment lost 2 bases and the V segment lost 0 bases, leaving 9 bases of the junction unmatched. This CDR3 comprises 17 residues. CDR1 is DFQATT, CDR2 SNEGSKA, per germline (reference sequence). The data are from a study of T-cell memory formation after mild COVID-19. Broader study findings: Contracting clones from day 15 to 85 showed balanced CD4/CD8; later expanders favored CD4+. Those CD4+ clones that contracted were mainly in CM and EM (CD8+ ones in EMRA). There was no confirmation that second-wave clones peaking on day 37 were SARS-CoV-2 specific.

The gene calls are TRBV20-1 and TRBJ1-5, with 8 nucleotides matching TRBD1. The source material was PBMCs or a T cell subset sorted from them (not recorded which). The TCR comes from an adult woman who had mild COVID-19 (a few samples of this study predate the infection). Cell type and time point are not known. The chain's CDR3 is CSARDLKGQEGNQPQHF. The CDR3 DNA reads TGCAGTGCTAGAGATCTAAAGGGACAGGAGGGCAATCAGCCCCAGCATTTT.